The 11 T cell receptor beta chains below all came from one sample that was sequenced in a study of blood T cell repertoires in COVID-19. Produced via immunoSEQ multiplex PCR; TCRdb's table is partial and in-frame only. The sample consists of fewer than 350,000 clones, roughly 90% of them appearing once. Specimen: peripheral blood. These receptors were taken from a woman between 70 and 85 years old with COVID-19, enrolled during active disease.

The chain uses TRBV28 and TRBJ1-2; D may be TRBD1 (6 bases). The CDR3 loop spans 14 amino acids. Looked up from germline, CDR1 is MDHEN and CDR2 is SYDVKM. The germline V and J ends were trimmed by 7 bases and 4 bases, with 16 bases remaining between them. The CDR3 bases are TGTGCCAGCATGATGAGGACAGAACCCTATGGCTACACCTTC. Residues: CASMMRTEPYGYTF.

The chain links TRBV5-6 to TRBJ1-2, with no clear D. The germline V gene encodes CDR1 SGHDT and CDR2 YYEEEE. Trimming left V 7 bases short and J 8 bases short, with 12 bases between. The CDR3 totals 11 residues. The CDR3 sequence: CASQEGTGYTF. The CDR3 region has the DNA TGTGCCAGCCAGGAGGGTACGGGCTACACCTTC. The whole variable domain, remainder taken from reference TRBV5-6 and TRBJ1-2, is DAGVTQSPTHLIKTRGQQVTLRCSPKSGHDTVSWYQQALGQGPQFIFQYYEEEERQRGNFPDRFSGHQFPNYSSELNVNALLLGDSALYLCASQEGTGYTFGSGTRLTVV.

The chain links TRBV7-2 to TRBJ1-1, with TRBD1 identical over 7 bases. The CDR3 sequence is 13 residues long. The V gene end was trimmed by 1 base and the J gene end by 7 bases; junction bases not matched to a gene: 3. Looked up from germline, CDR1 is SGHTA and CDR2 is FQGNSA. The CDR3, as DNA: TGTGCCAGCAGCTTAGATTCAGGGGGTGAAGCTTTCTTT. Its protein is CASSLDSGGEAFF.

The chain uses TRBV7-8 and TRBJ2-3; 9 bases match TRBD2. Germline-derived CDR1 and CDR2 are SGHVS and FQNEAQ. The CDR3 is 13 residues long. Unmatched junction bases numbered 2, after V lost 5 bases and J lost 5 bases. This CDR3 is CASSRLAEDTQYF. The CDR3 DNA sequence: TGTGCCAGCAGCCGACTAGCGGAAGATACGCAGTATTTT.

In this sample, this clone turned up once. The genes are TRBV30 and TRBJ2-3, with a weak D call TRBD2 (5 bases). The V gene's germline CDR1 is GTSNPN and CDR2 SVGIG (reference sequence). The CDR3 contains 13 residues. CDR3 loop: CAGEGWFTDTQYF. In nucleotides, the CDR3 is TGTGCTGGAGAGGGTTGGTTCACAGATACGCAGTATTTT. The whole variable domain, remainder taken from reference TRBV30 and TRBJ2-3, is SQTIHQWPATLVQPVGSPLSLECTVEGTSNPNLYWYRQAAGRGLQLLFYSVGIGQISSEVPQNLSASRPQDRQFILSSKKLLLSDSGFYLCAGEGWFTDTQYFGPGTRLTVL.

As regards this clone: A read error may produce the germline difference seen at one junction end. The chain carries TRBV30 and TRBJ1-2; D is undetermined. This CDR3 spans 13 amino acids. CDR1 and CDR2 from the germline V gene are GTSNPN and SVGIG (reference sequence). This CDR3 is CAWSVSPSRAGAF. In nucleotides, the CDR3 is TGTGCCTGGAGTGTTAGCCCGTCCCGGGCCGGGGCCTTC. Drawing the rest from reference TRBV30 and TRBJ1-2, the complete variable domain is SQTIHQWPATLVQPVGSPLSLECTVEGTSNPNLYWYRQAAGRGLQLLFYSVGIGQISSEVPQNLSASRPQDRQFILSSKKLLLSDSGFYLCAWSVSPSRAGAFGSGTRLTVV.

The V call is TRBV4-1, the J call TRBJ1-6, with TRBD1 as a possible D gene (5 bases). V gave up 4 bases and J gave up 5 bases, with 9 bases separating them. Looked up from germline, CDR1 is MGHRA and CDR2 is YSYEKL. The CDR3 length is 14 residues. The CDR3 bases are TGCGCCAGCAGCCTGCGGGGGGATAATTCACCCCTCCACTTT. It yields the protein CASSLRGDNSPLHF.

This chain joins TRBV4-2 and TRBJ1-1; D is unclear. The germline gives CDR1 LGHNA, CDR2 YNFKEQ. The CDR3 extends over 16 amino acids. The ends were cut back, 0 bases at V and 2 bases at J, with 13 bases in the middle. CDR3 DNA: TGTGCCAGCAGCCAAGATCCGGACTTTACCAACACTGAAGCTTTCTTT. Protein sequence: CASSQDPDFTNTEAFF.

Note on this clone: At one boundary the junction diverges from the germline segment, which might be a read error. The chain is built from TRBV4-2 and TRBJ2-1; D gene unclear. This CDR3 has 10 amino acids. Germline CDR1 reads LGHNA; CDR2 reads YNFKEQ. As DNA, the CDR3 is TGTGCCAGCAGCCAAGATGAAGCCGTCTTC. It encodes CASSQDEAVF.

DNA of the CDR3: TGTGCCAGCAGTGCTGGGGGAGGGACGAAAGCTTTCTTT. Amino acid sequence: CASSAGGGTKAFF. V gene TRBV28 combines with J gene TRBJ1-1; TRBD1 is a possible D gene (5 bases). The V gene lost 5 bases and the J gene lost 9 bases, with 16 bases spanning the gap. The CDR3 contains 13 residues. CDR1 and CDR2 from the germline V gene are MDHEN and SYDVKM.

The chain uses TRBV7-9 and TRBJ1-1, with 8 nucleotides matching TRBD1. J lost 4 bases, V lost 1 base, and 14 bases had no gene match. Germline loops: CDR1 SEHNR, CDR2 FQNEAQ (reference sequence). The CDR3 runs 18 residues. This CDR3 reads CASSLDLVFGTGGTEAFF. Here the CDR3 DNA reads TGTGCCAGCAGCTTAGATTTGGTTTTTGGGACAGGCGGCACTGAAGCTTTCTTT.